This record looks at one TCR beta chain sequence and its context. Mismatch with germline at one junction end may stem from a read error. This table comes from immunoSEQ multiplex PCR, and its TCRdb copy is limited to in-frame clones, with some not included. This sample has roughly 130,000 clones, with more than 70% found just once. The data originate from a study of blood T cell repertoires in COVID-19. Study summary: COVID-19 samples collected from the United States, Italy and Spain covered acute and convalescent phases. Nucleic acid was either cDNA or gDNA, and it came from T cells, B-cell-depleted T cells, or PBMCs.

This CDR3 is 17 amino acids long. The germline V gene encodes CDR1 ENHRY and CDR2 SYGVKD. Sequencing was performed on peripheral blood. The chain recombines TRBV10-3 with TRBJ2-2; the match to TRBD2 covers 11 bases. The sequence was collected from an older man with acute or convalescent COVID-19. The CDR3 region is CAIREVAGGPNTEELFF. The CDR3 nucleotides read TGTGCCATCAGGGAGGTAGCGGGGGGGCCCAACACCGAGGAGCTGTTTTTT.